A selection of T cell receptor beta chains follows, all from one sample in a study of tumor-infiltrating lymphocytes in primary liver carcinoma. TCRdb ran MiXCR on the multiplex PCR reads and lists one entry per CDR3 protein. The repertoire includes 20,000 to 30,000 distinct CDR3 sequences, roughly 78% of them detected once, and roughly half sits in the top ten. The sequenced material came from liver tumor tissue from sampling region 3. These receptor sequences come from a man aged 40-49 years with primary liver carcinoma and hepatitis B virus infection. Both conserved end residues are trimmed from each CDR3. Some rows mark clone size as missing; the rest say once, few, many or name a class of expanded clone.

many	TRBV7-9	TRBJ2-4	ASSNSLGPIAKNIQY
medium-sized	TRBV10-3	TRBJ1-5	AISEQGNQPQH
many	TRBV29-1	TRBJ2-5	SVEGPTGSIETQY
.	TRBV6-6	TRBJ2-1	ASSYSTSGIVNEQF
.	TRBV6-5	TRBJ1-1	ASSYRGSIEAF
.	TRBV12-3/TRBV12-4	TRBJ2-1	ISNVRGVAGVVNEQF
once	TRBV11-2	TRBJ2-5	ASSQTPGREETQY
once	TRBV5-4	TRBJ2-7	ASSSESRAYNEQY
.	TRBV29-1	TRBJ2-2	SVEGQGSGGLF
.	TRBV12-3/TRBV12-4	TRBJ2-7	ASRPGQSYEQY
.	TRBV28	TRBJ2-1	ANSLLGQGRSEQF
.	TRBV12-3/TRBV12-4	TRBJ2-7	ASRPQGALGCEQY
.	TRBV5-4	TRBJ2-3	ASSLDQGSTGTQY
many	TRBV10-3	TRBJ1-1	AMSTPGQGTEAF
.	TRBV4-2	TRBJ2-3	LSSQDLGGRQY
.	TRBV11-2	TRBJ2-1	ASSFASGVVNEQF
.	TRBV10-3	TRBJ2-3	AISESTSGSDTQY
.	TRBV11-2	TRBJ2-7	AGSRPKAQGGEQY
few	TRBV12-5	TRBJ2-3	AGGPAGSTDTQY
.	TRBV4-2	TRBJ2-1	ASSQVASGNMGEQF
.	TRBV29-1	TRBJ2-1	RVRLGGNEQF
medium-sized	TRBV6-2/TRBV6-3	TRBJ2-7	ATRASGRYEQY
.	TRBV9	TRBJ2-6	ASTPGGARANVLT
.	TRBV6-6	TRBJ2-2	ANSPLVGLAGPTNTVELF
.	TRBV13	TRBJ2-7	TSSLTSGSYEQY
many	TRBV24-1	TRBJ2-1	ATSERVAGVRNEQF
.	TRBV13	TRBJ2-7	TSSLGQYNYEHY
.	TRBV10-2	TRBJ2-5	ATEPGPQPEETQY
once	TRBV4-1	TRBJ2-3	ASSQLGMVAEDSDAQY
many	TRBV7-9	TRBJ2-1	ASSLGRVTSGNEQF
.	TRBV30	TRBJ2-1	DWTYRTINEEQS
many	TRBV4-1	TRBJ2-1	ASSQGRGRFYNEQF
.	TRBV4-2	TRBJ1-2	PSGQVSGLDGYI
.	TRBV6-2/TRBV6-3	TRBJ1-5	ASNQAGTVSSQPQH